These 23 T cell receptor beta chains were sequenced from one sample in a study of tumor-infiltrating lymphocytes in primary liver carcinoma. Starting material of around 490 ng total RNA yielded TCR beta cDNA via a constant-region primer. TCR beta libraries came from three nested multiplex PCR rounds using slightly modified ARM-PCR. Researchers ran the first two PCR rounds for roughly 10 cycles each with TRBV1-TRBV30 forward primers and a C-beta reverse primer. TCRdb reprocessed the multiplex PCR reads with MiXCR, giving one entry per CDR3 protein. The sample shows some 110,000 distinct CDR3 sequences, roughly 85% of them seen only once. Co-extraction yielded RNA and DNA from roughly 20-30 mg of unsorted bulk tissue. The specimen was liver tumor tissue from sampling region 3. Indicated subset: tumor region T3, left-lateral pole. These TCRs come from a man aged 35-49 years with primary liver carcinoma and hepatitis B virus infection.

As concerns this clonotype: The CDR3 ends on some other residue instead of the conserved phenylalanine or tryptophan, so this is likely a read error. Because the CDR3's place on the DNA is in doubt, the DNA is left out and the CDR3 is given as listed by TCRdb. The CDR3 spells CSAMTSGTGIPYEHYL. The V gene is TRBV29-1, the J gene TRBJ2-7; the DNA was not used to check the table's D call, TRBD1. Germline CDR1 SQVTM, CDR2 ANQGSEA. Termini included, the CDR3 measures 16 amino acids.

Concerning this clonotype: Its ends do not fully match the called genes, so a read error is possible. This chain joins TRBV6-5 and TRBJ2-3; 12 bases are a match to TRBD2. CDR3 length equals 15 residues. Looked up from germline, CDR1 is MNHEY and CDR2 is SVGAGI. The CDR3 reads CVSNTGLAGTDTQYF. The CDR3 DNA sequence: TGTGTCAGCAACACAGGACTAGCGGGAACAGATACGCAATATTTT.

The table lists this clonotype with many counts. This chain connects TRBV28 to TRBJ2-5; no reliable D call. The germline V and J ends were trimmed by 2 bases and 3 bases, with 4 bases remaining between them. This CDR3 contains 12 residues. CDR1 and CDR2 from the germline V gene are MDHEN and SYDVKM. CDR3 nucleotides: TGTGCCAGCAGTTTACAAAAAGAGACCCAGTACTTC. The encoded protein is CASSLQKETQYF.

This clonotype was seen only a few times. One base away lies a much larger clone, so this may be a sequencing read error. The chain uses TRBV12-3 or TRBV12-4 and TRBJ2-5, with D tentatively TRBD1 (5 bases). This CDR3 is 13 amino acids long. The CDR3 DNA is TGTGCCAACAGTTTAGGGGATGGAGAGACCCAGTACTTC. Its protein is CANSLGDGETQYF.

About this clonotype: The CDR3 end shows no conserved phenylalanine or tryptophan, and so a read error is likely. This chain uses TRBV28 with TRBJ1-2, with 9 bases that match TRBD1. In germline, CDR1 is MDHEN, CDR2 SYDVKM. This CDR3 has 15 residues. CDR3 sequence reads: CASHLPGQGTYDYTL. The CDR3 DNA is TGTGCCAGCCATCTACCGGGACAGGGAACCTATGACTACACCCTC.

This clonotype was observed a few times. This may arise from a read error, as a much more abundant clone is one base away. The DNA for the CDR3 is TGTGTCAGCAGTTTACAAAAAGAGACCCAGTACTTC. It translates to CVSSLQKETQYF. The J gene is TRBJ2-5, the V gene TRBV28; D unclear. The CDR3 is made up of 12 amino acids. Germline CDR1 MDHEN, CDR2 SYDVKM.

Concerning this clonotype itself: One end of the junction is discordant with germline, which a read error may explain. The chain combines TRBV4-2 with TRBJ2-1, with D unresolved. CDR3 length equals 15 residues. Germline CDR1 reads LGHNA; CDR2 reads YNFKEQ. The CDR3 loop is CASNQDWITGDEQFF. For the CDR3, the DNA is TGTGCCAGCAACCAAGATTGGATTACCGGCGATGAGCAGTTCTTC.

This clonotype has ten or more counts. The CDR3 sequence is CASSLTGRNGNQPQHF. The CDR3, as DNA: TGTGCCAGCAGCTTAACAGGCAGGAACGGCAATCAGCCCCAGCATTTT. V usage is TRBV7-2 and J usage is TRBJ1-5; D might be TRBD1 (5 bases). V was cut by 2 bases and J by 2 bases, with 13 bases left in between. The germline gives CDR1 SGHTA, CDR2 FQGNSA. The length of the CDR3 is 16 residues.

The chain carries TRBV14 and TRBJ2-1; no firm D call. The germline V gene has CDR1 SGHDN and CDR2 FVKESK. This CDR3 is built from 12 residues. Between the trimmed V and J ends, which lost 7 bases and 6 bases, there was a span of 10 bases. The CDR3 bases are TGTGCCAGCATCCAGCCAAGCAATGAGCAGTTCTTC. The encoded protein is CASIQPSNEQFF.

As regards this clonotype: Likely a read error: the CDR3 ends without its conserved phenylalanine or tryptophan. The chain uses TRBV11-3 and TRBJ1-5, with D possibly matching TRBD1 (5 bases). Trimming stripped 9 bases from V and 6 bases from J, with 21 bases between. Germline loops: CDR1 SGHNT, CDR2 YENEEA. The CDR3 spans 15 residues. CDR3 DNA: TGTGCCAGTGGCTTAGATCTGGGGGTGGCTCAGCCCCAGCATTAT. Its translation: CASGLDLGVAQPQHY.

For this clonotype: In this CDR3 the conserved last residue, phenylalanine or tryptophan, is missing, so a read error is likely. The chain has TRBV12-3 or TRBV12-4 and TRBJ1-1; no clear D. The CDR3 length is 14 residues. The CDR3 protein is CASSLGLMNTKAFI. For the CDR3, the DNA is TGTGCCAGCAGTTTAGGGCTCATGAACACTAAAGCTTTCATT.

As for this clonotype: A read error may account for a junction end that differs from germline. The chain has TRBV12-3 or TRBV12-4 and TRBJ2-5; a weak D match, TRBD1 (6 bases). CDR3 length: 13 residues. CDR3 amino acids: CASSRSRTETQNF. For the CDR3, the DNA is TGTGCCAGTAGCCGAAGCCGGACAGAGACCCAGAACTTC.

Notes on this clonotype: The final CDR3 position lacks the conserved phenylalanine or tryptophan, pointing to a likely read error. Because the CDR3's place on the DNA is in doubt, the DNA is left out and the CDR3 is given as listed by TCRdb. V and J are TRBV4-3 and TRBJ2-2; the D call TRBD2 from the table was never checked on the DNA. Germline CDR1 is LGHNA and CDR2 is YSLEER. The CDR3 adds up to 14 amino acids, both ends counted. The CDR3 reads CASSQGLNTGEMFS.

As regards this clonotype: The junction differs from germline at one of its ends, possibly a read error. The rearrangement uses TRBV5-6 and TRBJ1-5; D is unclear. This CDR3 region has 12 residues. Germline V CDR1 and CDR2: SGHDT, YYEEEE. CDR3 in DNA: TGTGCCGGCAGCTTGGTGGATCCGCCGCAGCATTTT. This translates into CAGSLVDPPQHF.

The J gene is TRBJ2-5, the V gene TRBV4-1; TRBD1 agrees at 8 bases. V shed 6 bases, J shed 5 bases, and the junction held 11 bases outside the gene matches. The germline gives CDR1 MGHRA, CDR2 YSYEKL. The CDR3 contains 15 residues. CDR3 nucleotides: TGCGCCAGCAGTCGAGGTGGACAGGGTTTGGAGACCCAGTACTTC. This gives the protein CASSRGGQGLETQYF.

This clonotype was recorded only once. The CDR3 ends on some other residue instead of the conserved phenylalanine or tryptophan, so this is likely a read error. The chain has TRBV4-3 and TRBJ2-6, with D hard to call. Germline CDR1 and CDR2: LGHNA and YSLEER. The CDR3 runs 15 residues. This CDR3 reads CVSSDGNSGANVLTL. In DNA form, the CDR3 reads TGCGTCAGCAGTGACGGAAACTCTGGGGCCAACGTCCTGACTCTC.

Worth noting for this clonotype: A clone one base away is much larger, so this may be a read error. The genes are TRBV5-8 and TRBJ1-1; D is perhaps TRBD1 (6 bases). Germline V gene data show CDR1 as SGHTS and CDR2 as YDEGEE. This CDR3 spans 12 amino acids. CDR3 amino acids: CVSSLDRNKAFF. The DNA for the CDR3 is TGTGTCAGCAGCCTAGACAGGAACAAAGCTTTCTTT.

In this sample, this clonotype turned up once. An end of the junction differs from the germline gene, which may be a read error. The chain couples TRBV4-3 to TRBJ2-3; the D gene is possibly TRBD2 (6 bases). This CDR3 is built from 14 residues. Germline CDR1 LGHNA, CDR2 YSLEER. The CDR3 DNA reads TGCGCCAGCAGCCAGGGGGGTACATCAGACACGCAGCACTTT. Protein product: CASSQGGTSDTQHF.

This chain links TRBV11-2 with TRBJ2-5; D may be TRBD2 (6 bases). Germline-derived CDR1 and CDR2 are SGHAT and FQNNGV. This CDR3 is 13 amino acids long. Trimming left V 9 bases short and J 7 bases short, with 18 bases between. The CDR3 region is CASSPGLGGTQYF. For the CDR3, the DNA is TGTGCCAGTAGCCCAGGGTTGGGGGGGACCCAGTACTTC.

Points on this clonotype: Compared with germline, one end of the junction differs, possibly owing to a read error. V gene TRBV5-4 combines with J gene TRBJ2-2, with D perhaps TRBD2 (5 bases). The germline gives CDR1 SGHNT, CDR2 YYREEE (reference sequence). The CDR3 is made up of 14 amino acids. The CDR3 DNA sequence: TGTGTCAGCAGCTTGGGGATCGGCACCGGGAAGCTGTTTTTT. The encoded protein is CVSSLGIGTGKLFF.

A word on this clonotype: Because it lacks the conserved phenylalanine or tryptophan at the end, this CDR3 is likely a read error. J is TRBJ1-1 and V is TRBV7-9, with 8 positions matching TRBD1. CDR3 length: 13 amino acids. Germline V gene sequence: CDR1 SEHNR, CDR2 FQNEAQ (reference sequence). The CDR3 DNA is TGTGCCAGTAGCTTGACAGGGGACACTGAAGCTTTCTCT. Translating gives CASSLTGDTEAFS.

Regarding this clonotype: The junction differs from germline at one of its ends, possibly a read error. This chain connects TRBV11-1 to TRBJ1-1; D not certain. Germline V gene lookup returns CDR1 SGHAT and CDR2 FQDESV (reference sequence). The length of the CDR3 is 13 residues. The CDR3 nucleotides read TGTGCCAGCAACTTAAACCGGAACACTGGAGTTTTCTTT. It encodes CASNLNRNTGVFF.

Concerning this clonotype: One end of the junction does not line up with germline, which may come from a read error. The V and J genes are TRBV10-3 and TRBJ1-5, with D unresolved. There are 14 residues in the CDR3. The germline V gene encodes CDR1 ENHRY and CDR2 SYGVKD. The CDR3 is CDISERGTNQPQHF. The DNA of the CDR3 is TGTGACATCAGTGAGCGGGGAACTAATCAGCCCCAGCATTTT.